This paragraph covers one TCR beta chain sequence. This clone's antigen is unknown. No clone much larger than this one lies a single base away; base qualities are absent. In Seattle, one collaborating source enrolled patients while the infection was active and tracked those patients longitudinally over the course of disease. Collaborating institutions collected whole blood in K2EDTA tubes following their own protocols. For TCRbeta analysis, collaborator samples were shipped as frozen whole blood, as isolated PBMCs, or as DNA extracted from either sample type. CDR1 and CDR2 are drawn from the germline V gene: SQVTM, ANQGSEA. The CDR3 holds 13 amino acids from the cysteine to the phenylalanine. Only CDR3 DNA remains: 39 bases, in frame from the first base. The immunoSEQ Assay, a bias-controlled multiplex PCR, was used to amplify TCRbeta CDR3 regions from genomic DNA. The authors processed their data as follows. Within the assay, amplification of reference gene primers was used to estimate how many nucleated cells each sample contained. To quantify the absolute abundance of each unique TCRbeta CDR3 rearrangement, sequence reads were collapsed and filtered. Productive Simpson clonality was computed per sample as the square root of Simpson's diversity index over productive rearrangements. As stored in TCRdb, this immuneACCESS dataset retains in-frame rearrangements with V and J assigned. A fraction of the clones does not appear; measured against another copy, unresolved V genes explain less than half of the discrepancy, and the remainder lacks a known reason. That table is the source of V, J and clone size, and D and trimming were worked out from the DNA. Within this sample are roughly 300,000 clones, with roughly 89% of them counted one time only. The top ten clones comprise less than 2% of the sample.

This specimen belongs to a study of blood T cell repertoires in COVID-19 (dated by TCRdb to 2020 to 2021). At the level of the whole study: Samples covering the acute and convalescent phases of COVID-19 were provided by collaborators in the United States, Italy and Spain. The prospective study material was composed of cDNA or gDNA derived from T cells, B-cell-depleted T cells, or PBMCs. Deeply sampled blood TCRbeta repertoires from subjects exposed to, actively infected with, or recovered from COVID-19 were included in the dataset. A freely available public database, intended as a resource for researchers studying the immune response to SARS-CoV-2, is where the repertoires were released. Samples were obtained from the ongoing ImmuneRACE study (first 160 participants) and from some 1,300 subjects provided by 6 global collaborators. The sample metadata nearly always contained a de-identified subject ID, COVID-19 status, age in years and sex. Where available, HLA class I and class II types were taken from metadata supplied by the sample provider and were not determined by assay-based typing. General study outcomes and caveats: The quantity of clinical and demographic metadata differed by source and by participant and was supplied without curation.

The TCR sequence derives from a woman aged 25 to 39 with COVID-19, enrolled during active disease. The chain is encoded by TRBV29-1 joined to TRBJ2-2, with the D gene too uncertain to name. What was sequenced was peripheral blood. The CDR3 protein is CSRVGPCTGELFF. The nucleotide sequence reads TGCAGTCGGGTAGGTCCATGCACCGGGGAGCTGTTTTTT.